The clone carrying this T cell receptor (beta chain) was seen a few times. This sample is drawn from a study of T-cell reconstitution after alpha-beta-depleted transplantation in children. CDR3 length: 15 residues. After removal of 9 bases from V and 4 bases from J, the junction contained 12 bases not matched to a gene. In germline, CDR1 is LNHNV, CDR2 YYDKDF (reference sequence). This sample's TCRbeta library carried unique molecular identifier barcodes. TCRdb re-analysed the PCR reads in MiXCR, keeping a single row per CDR3 protein. The data show about 980,000 distinct CDR3 sequences, with about 29% seen just once and about 28% held by the top ten.

The origin of this receptor is a boy in the first two years of life who had a stem cell transplant for SCID, so the T cells may come from the graft donor. The sequencing here drew on PBMCs, mostly from graft donor cells, taken 360 days after TCRalphabeta/CD19-depleted stem cell transplant. This rearrangement joins TRBV15 to TRBJ2-5; 9 bases agree with TRBD2. CDR3 sequence reads: CATALGGGVRETQYF. DNA for the CDR3: TGTGCCACTGCATTAGGCGGGGGGGTGAGAGAGACCCAGTACTTC.